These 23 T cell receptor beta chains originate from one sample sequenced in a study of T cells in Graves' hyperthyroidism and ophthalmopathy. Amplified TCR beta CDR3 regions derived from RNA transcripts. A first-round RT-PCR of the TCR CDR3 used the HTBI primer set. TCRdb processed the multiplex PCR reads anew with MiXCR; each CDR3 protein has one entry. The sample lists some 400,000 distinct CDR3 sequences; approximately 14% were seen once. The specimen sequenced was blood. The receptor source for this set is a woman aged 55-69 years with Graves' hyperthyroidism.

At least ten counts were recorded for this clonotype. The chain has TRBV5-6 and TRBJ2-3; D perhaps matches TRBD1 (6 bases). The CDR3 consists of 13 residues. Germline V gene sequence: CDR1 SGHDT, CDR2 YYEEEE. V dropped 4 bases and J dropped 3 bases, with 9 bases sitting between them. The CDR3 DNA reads TGTGCCAGCAGCGCAACAGGGACAGATACGCAGTATTTT. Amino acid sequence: CASSATGTDTQYF.

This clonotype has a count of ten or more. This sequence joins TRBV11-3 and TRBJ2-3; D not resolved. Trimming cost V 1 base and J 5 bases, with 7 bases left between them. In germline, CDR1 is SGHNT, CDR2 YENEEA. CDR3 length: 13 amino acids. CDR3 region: CASSLGSRDTQYF. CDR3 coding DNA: TGTGCCAGCAGCTTAGGTTCTCGAGATACGCAGTATTTT. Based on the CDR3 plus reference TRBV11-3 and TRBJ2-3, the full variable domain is EAGVVQSPRYKIIEKKQPVAFWCNPISGHNTLYWYLQNLGQGPELLIRYENEEAVDDSQLPKDRFSAERLKGVDSTLKIQPAELGDSAVYLCASSLGSRDTQYFGPGTRLTVL.

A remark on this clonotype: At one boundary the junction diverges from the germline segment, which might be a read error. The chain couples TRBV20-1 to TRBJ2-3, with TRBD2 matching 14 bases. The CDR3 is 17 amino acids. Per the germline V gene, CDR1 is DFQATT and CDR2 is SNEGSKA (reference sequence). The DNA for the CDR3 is TGCAGTGCTAGACCCGGGACTAGCGGGAGTGGTACAGATATGCAGTATTTT. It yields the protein CSARPGTSGSGTDMQYF.

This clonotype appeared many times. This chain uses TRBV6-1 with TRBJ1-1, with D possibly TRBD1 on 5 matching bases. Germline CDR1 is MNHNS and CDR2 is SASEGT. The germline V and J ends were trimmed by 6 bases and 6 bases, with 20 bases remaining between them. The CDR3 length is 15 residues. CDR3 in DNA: TGTGCCAGCAGGCGGGGGAAGGGTCTCCCTTCTGAAGCTTTCTTT. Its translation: CASRRGKGLPSEAFF.

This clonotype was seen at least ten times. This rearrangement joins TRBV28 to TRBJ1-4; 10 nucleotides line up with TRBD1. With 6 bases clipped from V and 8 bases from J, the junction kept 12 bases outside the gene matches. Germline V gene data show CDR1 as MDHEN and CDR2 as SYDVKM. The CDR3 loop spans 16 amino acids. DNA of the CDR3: TGTGCCAGCAGGCATTACGAGACAGGGGGCCCGGAAAAACTGTTTTTT. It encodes CASRHYETGGPEKLFF.

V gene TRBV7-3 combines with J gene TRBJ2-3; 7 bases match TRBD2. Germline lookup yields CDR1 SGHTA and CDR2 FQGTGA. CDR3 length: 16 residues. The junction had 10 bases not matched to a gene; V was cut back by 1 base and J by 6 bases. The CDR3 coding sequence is TGTGCCAGCAGCTTAAATGGGGCCGGGGGGACGGATACGCAGTATTTT. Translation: CASSLNGAGGTDTQYF.

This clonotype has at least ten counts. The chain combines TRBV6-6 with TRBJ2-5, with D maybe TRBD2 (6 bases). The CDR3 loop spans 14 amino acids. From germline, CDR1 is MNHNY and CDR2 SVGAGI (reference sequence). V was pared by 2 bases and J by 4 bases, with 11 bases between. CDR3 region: CASSYGPGVETQYF. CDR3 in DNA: TGTGCCAGCAGTTACGGGCCGGGAGTAGAGACCCAGTACTTC.

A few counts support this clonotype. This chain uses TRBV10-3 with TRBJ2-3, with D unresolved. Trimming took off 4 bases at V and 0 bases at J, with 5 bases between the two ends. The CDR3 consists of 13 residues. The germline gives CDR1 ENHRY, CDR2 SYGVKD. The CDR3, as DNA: TGTGCCATCAGTGTTTCGAGCACAGATACGCAGTATTTT. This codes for CAISVSSTDTQYF.

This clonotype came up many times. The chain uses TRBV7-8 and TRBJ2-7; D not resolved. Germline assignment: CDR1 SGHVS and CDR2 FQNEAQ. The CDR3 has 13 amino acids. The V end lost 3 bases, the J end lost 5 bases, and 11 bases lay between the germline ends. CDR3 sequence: CASSLPRSDEQYF. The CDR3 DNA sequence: TGTGCCAGCAGCTTGCCTAGGAGCGACGAGCAGTACTTC.

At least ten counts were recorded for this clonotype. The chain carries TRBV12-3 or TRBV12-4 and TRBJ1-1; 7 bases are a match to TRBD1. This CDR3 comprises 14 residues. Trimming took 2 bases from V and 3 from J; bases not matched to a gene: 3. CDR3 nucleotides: TGTGCCAGCAGTTTAAGGGGGCGGGACACTGAAGCTTTCTTT. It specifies CASSLRGRDTEAFF.

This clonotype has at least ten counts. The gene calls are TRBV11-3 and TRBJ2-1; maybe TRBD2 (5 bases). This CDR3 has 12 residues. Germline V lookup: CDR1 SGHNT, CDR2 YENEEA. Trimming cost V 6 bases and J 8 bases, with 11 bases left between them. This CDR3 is CASRRDQDEQFF. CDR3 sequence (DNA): TGTGCCAGCAGGAGGGATCAGGATGAGCAGTTCTTC.

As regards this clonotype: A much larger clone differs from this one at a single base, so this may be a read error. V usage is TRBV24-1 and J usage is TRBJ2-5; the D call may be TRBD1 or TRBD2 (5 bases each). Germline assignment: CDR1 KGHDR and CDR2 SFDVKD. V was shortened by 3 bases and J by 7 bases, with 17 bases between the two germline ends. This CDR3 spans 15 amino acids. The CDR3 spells CATSDRSGREGTQYF. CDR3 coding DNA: TGTGCCACCAGTGATCGATCAGGGAGAGAAGGGACCCAGTACTTC.

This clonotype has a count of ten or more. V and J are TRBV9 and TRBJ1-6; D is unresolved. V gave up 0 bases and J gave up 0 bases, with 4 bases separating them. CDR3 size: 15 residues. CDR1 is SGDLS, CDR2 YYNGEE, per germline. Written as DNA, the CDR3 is TGTGCCAGCAGCGTAGAAGGCTCCTATAATTCACCCCTCCACTTT. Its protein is CASSVEGSYNSPLHF. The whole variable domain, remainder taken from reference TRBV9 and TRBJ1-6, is DSGVTQTPKHLITATGQRVTLRCSPRSGDLSVYWYQQSLDQGLQFLIQYYNGEERAKGNILERFSAQQFPDLHSELNLSSLELGDSALYFCASSVEGSYNSPLHFGNGTRLTVT.

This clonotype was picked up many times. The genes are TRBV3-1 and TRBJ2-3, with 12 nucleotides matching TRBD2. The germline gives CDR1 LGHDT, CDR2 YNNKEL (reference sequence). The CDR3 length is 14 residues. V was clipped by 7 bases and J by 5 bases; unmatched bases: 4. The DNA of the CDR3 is TGTGCCAGCAAGACTAGCGGGAGTGTAGATACGCAGTATTTT. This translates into CASKTSGSVDTQYF.

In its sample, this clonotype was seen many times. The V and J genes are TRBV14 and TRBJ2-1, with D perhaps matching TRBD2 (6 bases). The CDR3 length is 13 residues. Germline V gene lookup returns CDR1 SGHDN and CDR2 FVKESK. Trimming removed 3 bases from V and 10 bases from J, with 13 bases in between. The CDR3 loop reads CASSQGLGREQFF. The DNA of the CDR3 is TGTGCCAGCAGCCAGGGCCTGGGGAGGGAGCAGTTCTTC.

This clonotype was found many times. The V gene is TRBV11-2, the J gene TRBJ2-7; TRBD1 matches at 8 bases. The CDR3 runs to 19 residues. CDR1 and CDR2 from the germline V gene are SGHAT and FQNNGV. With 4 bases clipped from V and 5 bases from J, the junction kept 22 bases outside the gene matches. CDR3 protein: CASSSLSTFARQGRDEQYF. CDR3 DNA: TGTGCCAGCAGCTCCCTTAGTACATTTGCTAGACAGGGGAGAGACGAGCAGTACTTC.

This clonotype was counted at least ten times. Written as DNA, the CDR3 is TGTGCCAGCAGCCTAGGGTTTGGCAGGGGCCTCATCTACGAGCAGTACTTC. This codes for CASSLGFGRGLIYEQYF. The chain combines TRBV11-1 with TRBJ2-7; possibly TRBD1 for D (6 bases). In germline, CDR1 is SGHAT, CDR2 FQDESV (reference sequence). V was pared by 5 bases and J by 3 bases, with 23 bases between. This CDR3 has 17 residues. Based on the CDR3 plus reference TRBV11-1 and TRBJ2-7, the full variable domain is EAEVAQSPRYKITEKSQAVAFWCDPISGHATLYWYRQILGQGPELLVQFQDESVVDDSQLPKDRFSAERLKGVDSTLKIQPAELGDSAMYLCASSLGFGRGLIYEQYFGPGTRLTVT.

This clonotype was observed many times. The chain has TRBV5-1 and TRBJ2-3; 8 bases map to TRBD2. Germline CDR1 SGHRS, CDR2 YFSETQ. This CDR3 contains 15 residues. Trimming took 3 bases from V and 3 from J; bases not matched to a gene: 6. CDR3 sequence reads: CASSSEREFTDTQYF. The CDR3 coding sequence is TGCGCCAGCAGCTCTGAGCGGGAGTTTACAGATACGCAGTATTTT.

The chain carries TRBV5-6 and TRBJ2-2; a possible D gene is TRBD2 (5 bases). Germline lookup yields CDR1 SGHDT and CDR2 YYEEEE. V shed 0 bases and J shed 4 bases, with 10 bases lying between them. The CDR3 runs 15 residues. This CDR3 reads CASSLVRAFTGELFF. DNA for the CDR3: TGTGCCAGCAGCTTGGTGAGGGCCTTCACCGGGGAGCTGTTTTTT.

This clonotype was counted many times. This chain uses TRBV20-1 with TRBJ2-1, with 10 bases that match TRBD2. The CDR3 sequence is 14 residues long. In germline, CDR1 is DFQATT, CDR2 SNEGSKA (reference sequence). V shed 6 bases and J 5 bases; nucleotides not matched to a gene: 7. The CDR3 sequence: CSALTLAGDNEQFF. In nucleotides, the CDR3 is TGCAGTGCCCTTACCCTAGCGGGGGACAATGAGCAGTTCTTC.

Here the CDR3 reads CATSTGTELWPQHF. For the CDR3, the DNA is TGTGCCACCAGCACTGGGACAGAGCTTTGGCCCCAGCATTTT. The V gene is TRBV15, the J gene TRBJ1-5; 7 bases line up with TRBD1. This CDR3 spans 14 amino acids. CDR1 LNHNV and CDR2 YYDKDF come from the germline V gene (reference sequence). The ends lost 4 bases at V and 9 bases at J; junction bases unmatched: 9.

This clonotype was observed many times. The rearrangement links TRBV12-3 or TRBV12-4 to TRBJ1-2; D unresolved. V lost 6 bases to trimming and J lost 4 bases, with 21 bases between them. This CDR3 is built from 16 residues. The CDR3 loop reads CASRRSSYGVTYGYTF. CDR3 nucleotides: TGTGCCAGCAGACGGTCCTCCTATGGGGTGACCTATGGCTACACCTTC.

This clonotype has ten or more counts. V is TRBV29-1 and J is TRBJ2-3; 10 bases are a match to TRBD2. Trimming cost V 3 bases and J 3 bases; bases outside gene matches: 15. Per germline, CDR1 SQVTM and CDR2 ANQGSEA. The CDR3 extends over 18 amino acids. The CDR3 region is CSVDGAAGGAFETDTQYF. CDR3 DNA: TGCAGCGTTGACGGGGCAGCGGGAGGGGCTTTCGAAACAGATACGCAGTATTTT.